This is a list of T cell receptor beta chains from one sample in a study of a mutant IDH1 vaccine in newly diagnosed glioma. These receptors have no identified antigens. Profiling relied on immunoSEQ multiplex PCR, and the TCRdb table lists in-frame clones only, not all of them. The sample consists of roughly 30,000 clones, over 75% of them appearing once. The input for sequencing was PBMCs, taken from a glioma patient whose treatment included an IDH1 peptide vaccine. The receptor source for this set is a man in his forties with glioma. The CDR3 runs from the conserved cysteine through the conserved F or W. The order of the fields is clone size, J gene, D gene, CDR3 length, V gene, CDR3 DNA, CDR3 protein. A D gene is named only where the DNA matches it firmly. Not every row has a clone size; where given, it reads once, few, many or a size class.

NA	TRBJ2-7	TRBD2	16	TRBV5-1	TGCGCCAGCAGCTCCCGGACTAGCGGGAGATACAACGAGCAGTACTTC	CASSSRTSGRYNEQYF
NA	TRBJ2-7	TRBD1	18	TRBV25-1	TGTGCCAGCAGTGAGAGAGGGACAGGGAGGGCCGGCTCCTACGAGCAGTACTTC	CASSERGTGRAGSYEQYF
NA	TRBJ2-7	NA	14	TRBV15	TGTGCCACCAGCATCCGGTCGCGGGGTGCCGAGCAGTACTTC	CATSIRSRGAEQYF
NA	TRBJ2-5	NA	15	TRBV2	TGTGCCAGCAGTGGGATGAGGACTACCCAAGAGACCCAGTACTTC	CASSGMRTTQETQYF
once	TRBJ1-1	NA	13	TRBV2	TGTGCCAGCAGTGAGGCACCGAACACTGAAGCTTTCTTT	CASSEAPNTEAFF
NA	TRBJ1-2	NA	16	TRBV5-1	TGCGCCAGCAGCTTGGCTTGGACAGAACTTAACTATGGCTACACCTTC	CASSLAWTELNYGYTF
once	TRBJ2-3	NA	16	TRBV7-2	TGTGCCAGCAGCCCTAGTTTGAGAGATGGGACAGATACGCAGTATTTT	CASSPSLRDGTDTQYF
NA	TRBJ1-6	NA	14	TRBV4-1	TGCGCCAGCAGCCAAGGTACCCCCTATTCACCCCTCCACTTT	CASSQGTPYSPLHF
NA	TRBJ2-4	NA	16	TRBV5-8	TGTGCCAGCAGCCCTTCACAGGGTATAGCCAAAAACATTCAGTACTTC	CASSPSQGIAKNIQYF
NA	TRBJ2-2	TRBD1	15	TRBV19	TGTGCCAGTAGTCCACAGGGGGTTGGCACCGGGGAGCTGTTTTTT	CASSPQGVGTGELFF